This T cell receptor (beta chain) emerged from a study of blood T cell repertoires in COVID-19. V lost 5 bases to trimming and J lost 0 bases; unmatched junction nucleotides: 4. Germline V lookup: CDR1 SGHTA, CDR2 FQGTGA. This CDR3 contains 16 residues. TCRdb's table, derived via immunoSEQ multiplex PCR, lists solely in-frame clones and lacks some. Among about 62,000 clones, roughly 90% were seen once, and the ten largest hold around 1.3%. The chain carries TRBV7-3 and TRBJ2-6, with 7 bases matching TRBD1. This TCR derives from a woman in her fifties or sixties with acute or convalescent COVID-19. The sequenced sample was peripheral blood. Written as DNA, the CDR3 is TGTGCCAGCAGCAAGACAGGGAGCTCTGGGGCCAACGTCCTGACTTTC. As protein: CASSKTGSSGANVLTF. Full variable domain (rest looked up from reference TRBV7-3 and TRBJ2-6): GAGVSQTPSNKVTEKGKYVELRCDPISGHTALYWYRQSLGQGPEFLIYFQGTGAADDSGLPNDRFFAVRPEGSVSTLKIQRTERGDSAVYLCASSKTGSSGANVLTFGAGSRLTVL.